These 13 T cell receptor beta chains came from one sample sequenced in a study of post-analysis software for immune sequencing data. General study findings and limits: Controls showed lower frequencies than patients for several TRBV segments, and TRBV5-6, TRBV5-1 and TRBV20-1 were among these.

TCR beta libraries were prepared from cDNA with unique molecular identifiers. TCRdb re-derived calls from the PCR reads in MiXCR, one entry per CDR3 protein. Among hundreds of thousands of distinct CDR3 sequences, 30% were seen once, and the ten largest hold approximately 0.6%. These receptors' antigens are unknown. Input material: blood. The receptors here all came from a girl aged 10-17 years with multiple sclerosis.

The chain couples TRBV6-5 to TRBJ1-5, with D possibly being TRBD1 (6 bases). Germline values: CDR1 MNHEY, CDR2 SVGAGI. The CDR3 is 16 amino acids. V shed 4 bases and J shed 2 bases, with 15 bases lying between them. Here the CDR3 reads CASSSFPGGRNQPQHF. The CDR3 DNA reads TGTGCCAGCAGTTCCTTCCCTGGGGGCCGCAATCAGCCCCAGCATTTT.

This rearrangement joins TRBV5-1 to TRBJ2-5; the match to TRBD2 covers 8 bases. V dropped 3 bases and J dropped 1; count of bases not matched to a gene: 5. This CDR3 comprises 15 residues. Germline lookup yields CDR1 SGHRS and CDR2 YFSETQ. CDR3 residues: CASSSTGGLQETQYF. CDR3 nucleotides: TGCGCCAGCAGCTCAACGGGGGGGCTCCAAGAGACCCAGTACTTC. The full variable domain, its missing parts supplied by reference TRBV5-1 and TRBJ2-5, is KAGVTQTPRYLIKTRGQQVTLSCSPISGHRSVSWYQQTPGQGLQFLFEYFSETQRNKGNFPGRFSGRQFSNSRSEMNVSTLELGDSALYLCASSSTGGLQETQYFGPGTRLLVL.

This clonotype was found a few times. The chain joins TRBV10-3 to TRBJ1-5; unclear D gene. The CDR3 spans 16 residues. V was clipped by 6 bases and J by 1 base, with 16 bases between them. Germline V gene lookup returns CDR1 ENHRY and CDR2 SYGVKD. As DNA, the CDR3 is TGTGCCATCAGGGCCGAAGACGCCGTGAGCAATCAGCCCCAGCATTTT. Translation gives CAIRAEDAVSNQPQHF.

This sequence joins TRBV6-6 and TRBJ2-3; TRBD1 matches 8 bases. This CDR3 is built from 15 residues. CDR1 and CDR2 from the germline V gene are MNHNY and SVGAGI (reference sequence). The V and J ends lost 5 bases and 5 bases, in that order; junction bases with no gene match: 9. The CDR3 loop is CASSRETGARDTQYF. DNA for the CDR3: TGTGCCAGCAGTAGGGAGACAGGGGCGAGAGATACGCAGTATTTT.

This rearrangement joins TRBV6-1 to TRBJ1-2, with 9 bases aligning to TRBD1. This CDR3 comprises 13 residues. In germline, CDR1 is MNHNS, CDR2 SASEGT. Trimming at V came to 4 bases and at J to 8 bases, leaving 5 bases not matched to a gene. The CDR3 bases are TGTGCCAGCAGTGGGGACAGGGCTGGAGGCTACACCTTC. Translation gives CASSGDRAGGYTF.

The chain couples TRBV15 to TRBJ2-5; 8 nucleotides align to TRBD1. The ends lost 0 bases at V and 5 bases at J; junction bases unmatched: 5. The CDR3 contains 15 residues. CDR1 and CDR2 from the germline V gene are LNHNV and YYDKDF (reference sequence). CDR3 DNA: TGTGCCACCAGCAGAGAGCGACAGGGGAGGGAGACCCAGTACTTC. Residues: CATSRERQGRETQYF.

This clonotype was found a few times. The chain is built from TRBV28 and TRBJ2-3; either TRBD1 or TRBD2 may supply D (5 bases each). The CDR3 is 12 amino acids. CDR1 is MDHEN, CDR2 SYDVKM, per germline. The V end was cut by 5 bases, the J end by 11 bases, with 14 bases between. The chain's CDR3 is CASSPRGRRQYF. In nucleotides, the CDR3 is TGTGCCAGCAGTCCCCGGGGACGGCGGCAGTATTTT. Together with reference TRBV28 and TRBJ2-3, the CDR3 gives the full variable domain: DVKVTQSSRYLVKRTGEKVFLECVQDMDHENMFWYRQDPGLGLRLIYFSYDVKMKEKGDIPEGYSVSREKKERFSLILESASTNQTSMYLCASSPRGRRQYFGPGTRLTVL.

The chain carries TRBV12-3 or TRBV12-4 and TRBJ2-3; D might be TRBD1 or TRBD2, each matching 7 bases. The CDR3 totals 15 residues. V was shortened by 6 bases and J by 6 bases, with 19 bases between the two germline ends. The CDR3 loop reads CASRRTRGGADTQYF. The CDR3 DNA reads as TGTGCCAGCAGACGAACCAGGGGGGGAGCGGATACGCAGTATTTT.

Only a few counts were recorded for this clonotype. The chain couples TRBV3-1 to TRBJ2-1; D is undetermined. Germline V gives CDR1 LGHDT, CDR2 YNNKEL (reference sequence). V lost 4 bases and J lost 8, with 9 bases in between. The CDR3 runs to 12 residues. The CDR3: CASSLSSHEQFF. CDR3 coding DNA: TGTGCCAGCAGCCTTAGCAGCCATGAGCAGTTCTTC.

This clonotype was detected only a few times. The chain combines TRBV6-6 with TRBJ1-2; 10 bases are a match to TRBD1. The CDR3 runs 15 residues. Germline trimming cut 4 bases from V and 5 bases from J; bases unmatched to any gene: 7. Germline V gives CDR1 MNHNY, CDR2 SVGAGI (reference sequence). Written as DNA, the CDR3 is TGTGCCAGCAGTTCCCCGGACAGGGGGGAATATGGCTACACCTTC. This translates into CASSSPDRGEYGYTF.

This clonotype was recorded at least ten times. A junction end diverges from the germline sequence, so it may reflect a read error. The V call is TRBV27, the J call TRBJ1-4, with D unresolved. Looked up from germline, CDR1 is MNHEY and CDR2 is SMNVEV (reference sequence). The CDR3 runs to 13 residues. CDR3 residues: CASSLRVGEKLFF. CDR3 DNA: TGCGCCAGCAGCCTCCGGGTGGGGGAAAAACTGTTTTTT.

This clonotype was recorded only once. This chain links TRBV5-6 with TRBJ2-2; unclear D gene. The V end lost 1 base, the J end lost 5 bases, and 6 bases lay between the germline ends. Germline CDR1 reads SGHDT; CDR2 reads YYEEEE. This CDR3 has 13 amino acids. CDR3 in amino acids: CASSLLGTGELFF. The CDR3 coding sequence is TGTGCCAGCAGCTTGCTCGGGACCGGGGAGCTGTTTTTT.

The chain is built from TRBV6-2 or TRBV6-3 and TRBJ2-7; no definite D call. The length of the CDR3 is 11 residues. Germline lookup yields CDR1 MNHEY and CDR2 SVGEGT. Trimming removed 6 bases from V and 4 bases from J, with 7 bases in between. The CDR3: CASRERYEQYF. In DNA, the CDR3 is TGTGCCAGCAGAGAACGATACGAGCAGTACTTC.